This TCR beta chain was recovered during a study of OX40 agonist ivuxolimab in advanced cancers. Study in general: Patients with hepatocellular carcinoma, melanoma, renal cell or head and neck cancer made up the dose-escalation patients. General study results and limits: Within 6 weeks, CD4+ and CD8+ blood T cells expanded clonally at 0.1 to 3.0 mg/kg.

This CDR3 comprises 15 residues. Germline loops: CDR1 KGHSH, CDR2 LQKENI. Trimming took 3 bases from V and 3 from J; bases not matched to a gene: 7. As regards this clone: The target antigen is unknown.

Repertoires were generated with immunoSEQ multiplex PCR, while TCRdb's copy carries only in-frame clones and drops some. Here the sample spans tens of thousands of clones, approximately 79% being singletons. Samples of blood were obtained at baseline, on cycle 4 day 1, and on cycle 7 day 1. This rearrangement joins TRBV18 to TRBJ2-7, with 8 bases matching TRBD1. This specimen consisted of CD4+ or CD8+ T cells sorted from blood, obtained in a trial of the OX40 agonist ivuxolimab. This sequence was found in an adult with an advanced solid tumor such as melanoma, head and neck, liver or kidney cancer. This CDR3 reads CASSPPRTGNYEQYF. CDR3 DNA: TGTGCCAGCTCACCCCCCCGGACAGGGAACTACGAGCAGTACTTC.